The rows below give T cell receptor beta chains drawn from one sample of a study of T cell responses to AZD1222 COVID-19 vaccine. Method: immunoSEQ multiplex PCR; TCRdb's copy keeps in-frame clones and lacks some. The data show under 200,000 clones, more than 75% seen once. Sequencing was performed on peripheral blood, taken 28 days after the second AZD1222 dose. These receptors were obtained from an adult who received the AZD1222 COVID-19 vaccine. CDR3s include the opening cysteine and the closing phenylalanine or tryptophan. The order of the fields is V gene, D gene, J gene, clone size, CDR3 DNA, CDR3 protein. A D gene is named only where the DNA matches it firmly. Expanded clones get a size class; other rows say once, few or many, or leave the size out.

v_gene: TRBV5-1
d_gene: NA
j_gene: TRBJ1-1
abundance: NA
CDR3nt: TGCGCCAGCAGCTTTAAGGGTGGAACTGAAGCTTTCTTT
CDR3aa: CASSFKGGTEAFF

v_gene: TRBV6-2/TRBV6-3
d_gene: TRBD1
j_gene: TRBJ2-1
abundance: NA
CDR3nt: TGTGCCAGCAGCTCCGGGACAGGGGGTTATGAGCAGTTCTTC
CDR3aa: CASSSGTGGYEQFF

v_gene: TRBV27
d_gene: NA
j_gene: TRBJ2-6
abundance: NA
CDR3nt: TGTGCCAGCACCGGGACGAGAAACTCTGGGGCCAACGTCCTGACTTTC
CDR3aa: CASTGTRNSGANVLTF

v_gene: TRBV7-2
d_gene: NA
j_gene: TRBJ2-6
abundance: NA
CDR3nt: TGTGCCAGCAGCTTATATAGAACTGGGGCCAACGTCCTGACTTTC
CDR3aa: CASSLYRTGANVLTF

v_gene: TRBV19
d_gene: TRBD2
j_gene: TRBJ2-1
abundance: NA
CDR3nt: TGTGCCAGTAGTATAGTGGCTAGCGGGAGTGATGAGCAGTTCTTC
CDR3aa: CASSIVASGSDEQFF

v_gene: TRBV7-9
d_gene: NA
j_gene: TRBJ2-3
abundance: NA
CDR3nt: TGTGCCAGCAGCTTAGGCTTTGGAGCCCATCAAAGCGCAGATACGCAGTATTTT
CDR3aa: CASSLGFGAHQSADTQYF

v_gene: TRBV19
d_gene: NA
j_gene: TRBJ2-2
abundance: NA
CDR3nt: TGTGCCAGTTGGGCAGGGGTAGCGGTCGGGGAGCTGTTTTTT
CDR3aa: CASWAGVAVGELFF

v_gene: TRBV7-9
d_gene: NA
j_gene: TRBJ2-5
abundance: NA
CDR3nt: TGTGCCAGCAGCAGAGAGACCCAGTACTTC
CDR3aa: CASSRETQYF

v_gene: TRBV19
d_gene: NA
j_gene: TRBJ1-5
abundance: NA
CDR3nt: TGTGCAGCGACCCGAGGCAGGGGCAATCAGCCCCAGCATTTT
CDR3aa: CAATRGRGNQPQHF

v_gene: TRBV24-1
d_gene: NA
j_gene: TRBJ2-1
abundance: NA
CDR3nt: TGTGCCACCAGTGATTTGTACAATGAGCAGTTCTTC
CDR3aa: CATSDLYNEQFF

v_gene: TRBV7-2
d_gene: TRBD2
j_gene: TRBJ2-5
abundance: NA
CDR3nt: TGTGCCAGCAGCCGTGTAGCTAGCGGAAAACAAGAGACCCAGTACTTC
CDR3aa: CASSRVASGKQETQYF

v_gene: TRBV11-2
d_gene: NA
j_gene: TRBJ2-1
abundance: NA
CDR3nt: TGTGCCAGCAGCTTAGGTGGGAGTAGGTACAATGAGCAGTTCTTC
CDR3aa: CASSLGGSRYNEQFF

v_gene: TRBV19
d_gene: TRBD1
j_gene: TRBJ1-1
abundance: NA
CDR3nt: TGTGCCAGTAGTTTGAGGGGGCATAACGGCCAGAACACTGAAGCTTTCTTT
CDR3aa: CASSLRGHNGQNTEAFF

v_gene: TRBV4-3
d_gene: NA
j_gene: TRBJ1-4
abundance: NA
CDR3nt: TGCGCCAGCAGCCAAGGTGAAGGGCGCGAAAAACTGTTTTTT
CDR3aa: CASSQGEGREKLFF

v_gene: TRBV7-6
d_gene: TRBD1
j_gene: TRBJ2-7
abundance: NA
CDR3nt: TGTGCCAGCAGCTTAGGGGTAGGGGGCCCCTACGAGCAGTACTTC
CDR3aa: CASSLGVGGPYEQYF

v_gene: TRBV6-5
d_gene: TRBD1
j_gene: TRBJ1-5
abundance: NA
CDR3nt: TGTGCCAGCAGTCAGAGCAGGGGGGGACAGCCCCAGCATTTT
CDR3aa: CASSQSRGGQPQHF

v_gene: TRBV29-1
d_gene: NA
j_gene: TRBJ2-7
abundance: NA
CDR3nt: TGCAGCGTTGCCAAGGGTCGGACGAGCTCCTACGAGCAGTACTTC
CDR3aa: CSVAKGRTSSYEQYF

v_gene: TRBV5-4
d_gene: TRBD1
j_gene: TRBJ2-7
abundance: few
CDR3nt: TGTGCCAGCAGCCCCCGGGACAGGGGTTACGAGCAGTACTTC
CDR3aa: CASSPRDRGYEQYF

v_gene: TRBV11-2
d_gene: NA
j_gene: TRBJ2-3
abundance: NA
CDR3nt: TGTGCCAGCAGCCCTGGGGCTAGCCGGACAGATACGCAGTATTTT
CDR3aa: CASSPGASRTDTQYF

v_gene: TRBV29-1
d_gene: NA
j_gene: TRBJ2-7
abundance: NA
CDR3nt: TGCAGCGTTGAAAAGGGCTACGAGCAGTACTTC
CDR3aa: CSVEKGYEQYF

v_gene: TRBV5-4
d_gene: NA
j_gene: TRBJ1-2
abundance: NA
CDR3nt: TGTGCCAGCAGCTTGGACGGTCCCTATGGCTACACCTTC
CDR3aa: CASSLDGPYGYTF

v_gene: TRBV7-7
d_gene: TRBD2
j_gene: TRBJ2-7
abundance: NA
CDR3nt: TGTGCTAGCAGCTTAGCGAGCGGGACGGGCTACGAGCAGTACTTC
CDR3aa: CASSLASGTGYEQYF

v_gene: TRBV19
d_gene: TRBD2
j_gene: TRBJ2-6
abundance: NA
CDR3nt: TGTGCCAGTAATGGCGGGAGACTTGGGGCCAACGTCCTGACTTTC
CDR3aa: CASNGGRLGANVLTF

v_gene: TRBV18
d_gene: TRBD1
j_gene: TRBJ2-3
abundance: NA
CDR3nt: TGTGCCAGCTCACCCCCCGGGACAGGAACAGATACGCAGTATTTT
CDR3aa: CASSPPGTGTDTQYF

v_gene: TRBV3-1/TRBV3-2
d_gene: NA
j_gene: TRBJ2-4
abundance: once
CDR3nt: TGTGCCAGCAGCCAAGCGGGGGAGAGGAAAAACATTCAGTACTTC
CDR3aa: CASSQAGERKNIQYF

v_gene: TRBV19
d_gene: NA
j_gene: TRBJ2-2
abundance: NA
CDR3nt: TGTGCCAGTAGTCTCACCCCCCCCGGGTCGAACACCGGGGAGCTGTTTTTT
CDR3aa: CASSLTPPGSNTGELFF

v_gene: TRBV29-1
d_gene: TRBD1
j_gene: TRBJ1-2
abundance: NA
CDR3nt: TGCAGCGTTGATGCAGGGGGCGCGTTTGGCTACACCTTC
CDR3aa: CSVDAGGAFGYTF

v_gene: TRBV5-6
d_gene: TRBD2
j_gene: TRBJ2-1
abundance: NA
CDR3nt: TGTGCCAGCAGCCCCGGGGGTAGCGGGAGTCGGTACAATGAGCAGTTCTTC
CDR3aa: CASSPGGSGSRYNEQFF

v_gene: TRBV28
d_gene: NA
j_gene: TRBJ1-3
abundance: NA
CDR3nt: TGTGCCAGCAGTTATCCTGGACACAGAAACACCATATATTTT
CDR3aa: CASSYPGHRNTIYF